A selection of T cell receptor beta chains follows, all from one sample in a study of shared clonotypes between healthy human individuals. Profiling relied on immunoSEQ multiplex PCR, and the TCRdb table lists in-frame clones only, not all of them. This table holds about 2 million clones, approximately 95% found once. The sample taken for sequencing was naive CD8+ T cells sorted from blood. The source is a man between 18 and 29 years old in good health. The CDR3 runs from the conserved cysteine through the conserved F or W. The D gene is left open where the match is weak.

v_gene	len	d_gene	j_gene	CDR3aa	CDR3nt
TRBV18	12	-	TRBJ2-3	CASSPGEDTQYF	TGTGCCAGCTCACCAGGGGAAGATACGCAGTATTTT
TRBV27	17	TRBD2	TRBJ2-3	CASSLTPSGGASDTQYF	TGTGCCAGCAGTTTAACCCCCTCCGGGGGGGCATCAGATACGCAGTATTTT
TRBV9	11	-	TRBJ2-1	CASSSGDEQFF	TGTGCCAGCAGCTCGGGAGATGAGCAGTTCTTC
TRBV6-1	15	TRBD1	TRBJ2-7	CASSVDRGFPLEQYF	TGTGCCAGCAGTGTCGACAGGGGATTCCCTCTCGAGCAGTACTTC
TRBV10-3	18	TRBD2	TRBJ2-3	CAISGGSPSGESTDTQYF	TGTGCCATCAGTGGAGGGTCGCCTAGCGGGGAGAGCACAGATACGCAGTATTTT
TRBV5-1	15	TRBD2	TRBJ2-1	CASSLAGTRGDEQFF	TGCGCCAGCAGTCTTGCTGGGACTAGGGGGGATGAGCAGTTCTTC
TRBV27	12	-	TRBJ2-7	CATRGAVYEQYF	TGTGCCACCCGAGGGGCAGTCTACGAGCAGTACTTC
TRBV5-1	16	-	TRBJ2-2	CASSASGTVNTGELFF	TGCGCCAGCAGCGCCTCCGGGACTGTGAACACCGGGGAGCTGTTTTTT
TRBV4-1	15	TRBD2	TRBJ2-1	CASSQVSPGGNEQFF	TGCGCCAGCAGCCAAGTTAGTCCGGGAGGTAATGAGCAGTTCTTC
TRBV10-3	12	-	TRBJ1-1	CAISDGNTEAFF	TGTGCCATCAGTGATGGGAACACTGAAGCTTTCTTT
TRBV27	14	TRBD2	TRBJ2-3	CASRPSGDGDTQYF	TGTGCCAGCAGGCCTAGCGGGGATGGAGATACGCAGTATTTT
TRBV18	16	TRBD1	TRBJ2-3	CASSPPGTVSTDTQYF	TGTGCCAGCTCACCCCCCGGGACAGTAAGCACAGATACGCAGTATTTT
TRBV5-4	15	-	TRBJ1-1	CASSPGLIMNTEAFF	TGTGCCAGCAGCCCGGGGCTTATCATGAACACTGAAGCTTTCTTT
TRBV19	14	-	TRBJ2-3	CASSRPLERVTQYF	TGTGCCAGTAGTCGACCCCTGGAGAGGGTTACGCAGTATTTT
TRBV6-1	11	-	TRBJ2-7	CASRATYEQYF	TGTGCCAGCAGAGCAACCTACGAGCAGTACTTC
TRBV28	11	-	TRBJ1-1	CASSRGTEAFF	TGTGCCAGCAGCCGGGGCACTGAAGCTTTCTTT
TRBV13	15	TRBD1	TRBJ1-4	CASSPGQGRNEKLFF	TGTGCCAGCAGCCCCGGACAGGGGAGGAATGAAAAACTGTTTTTT
TRBV5-4	16	TRBD1	TRBJ2-2	CASSRTGTGLIGELFF	TGTGCCAGCAGTCGAACCGGGACAGGGTTGATTGGGGAGCTGTTTTTT
TRBV5-1	15	-	TRBJ2-7	CASSKTLGMAYEQYF	TGCGCCAGCAGCAAAACTTTGGGTATGGCCTACGAGCAGTACTTC
TRBV27	15	-	TRBJ2-2	CASSLGLGNTGELFF	TGTGCCAGCAGTTTAGGGCTTGGGAACACCGGGGAGCTGTTTTTT
TRBV19	11	-	TRBJ2-2	CASSEPGELFF	TGTGCCAGTTCGGAACCCGGGGAGCTGTTTTTT
TRBV10-3	15	TRBD2	TRBJ2-5	CAISESLREGETQYF	TGTGCCATCAGTGAGTCACTTAGGGAGGGGGAGACCCAGTACTTC
TRBV13	12	-	TRBJ2-1	CASSPNRYEQFF	TGTGCCAGCAGCCCTAATAGGTATGAGCAGTTCTTC
TRBV18	15	TRBD2	TRBJ2-7	CASSHGTSGAYEQYF	TGTGCCAGCTCACACGGGACTAGCGGCGCCTACGAGCAGTACTTC
TRBV2	16	TRBD1	TRBJ2-3	CASKKGQEKHTDTQYF	TGTGCCAGCAAGAAGGGACAGGAGAAACATACAGATACGCAGTATTTT
TRBV7-9	14	-	TRBJ2-7	CASSFPGQYYEQYF	TGTGCCAGCAGCTTCCCGGGCCAATACTACGAGCAGTACTTC
TRBV5-6	16	-	TRBJ1-3	CASAPPSGARGNTIYF	TGTGCCAGCGCTCCCCCGTCCGGGGCCCGTGGAAACACCATATATTTT
TRBV19	15	-	TRBJ2-2	CASSIWQGSTGELFF	TGTGCCAGTAGTATCTGGCAGGGTAGTACCGGGGAGCTGTTTTTT
TRBV7-9	14	TRBD2	TRBJ2-7	CASSSTSGTYEQYF	TGTGCCAGCAGCTCTACTAGCGGGACCTACGAGCAGTACTTC
TRBV11-2	17	TRBD1	TRBJ2-1	CASSLGWGTGGEGEQFF	TGTGCCAGCAGCTTAGGGTGGGGGACAGGGGGCGAGGGTGAGCAGTTCTTC
TRBV10-3	15	-	TRBJ2-1	CAISEVSPDYNEQFF	TGTGCCATCAGTGAGGTATCGCCAGACTACAATGAGCAGTTCTTC
TRBV7-9	16	-	TRBJ2-7	CASSSPMGVQHYEQYF	TGTGCCAGCAGCTCCCCGATGGGGGTCCAGCACTACGAGCAGTACTTC
TRBV19	12	-	TRBJ1-1	CASRIGIAEAFF	TGTGCCAGTAGGATCGGTATAGCTGAAGCTTTCTTT
TRBV28	15	-	TRBJ1-4	CASSFTAATNEKLFF	TGTGCCAGCAGTTTCACAGCCGCAACTAATGAAAAACTGTTTTTT
TRBV2	13	-	TRBJ1-2	CASSRPVDYGYTF	TGTGCCAGCAGCAGACCCGTTGATTATGGCTACACCTTC
TRBV28	15	-	TRBJ2-2	CASRPASGLGGELFF	TGTGCCAGCAGACCCGCCTCGGGGTTGGGCGGGGAGCTGTTTTTT
TRBV23-1	15	-	TRBJ1-2	CASSQGDTSNYGYTF	TGCGCCAGCAGTCAAGGGGACACTTCTAACTATGGCTACACCTTC
TRBV27	16	-	TRBJ1-6	CASSPGTPTYNSPLHF	TGTGCCAGCAGCCCAGGGACACCCACCTATAATTCACCCCTCCACTTT
TRBV28	14	-	TRBJ2-7	CASSILSGSYEQYF	TGTGCCAGCAGTATCCTATCAGGCTCCTACGAGCAGTACTTC
TRBV27	16	-	TRBJ1-5	CASSAALGQVNQPQHF	TGTGCCAGCAGTGCGGCTCTGGGTCAGGTCAATCAGCCCCAGCATTTT
TRBV29-1	14	TRBD1	TRBJ1-1	CSVWGPGGSSEAFF	TGCAGCGTCTGGGGTCCAGGGGGGTCGAGCGAAGCTTTCTTT